These 14 T cell receptor beta chains came from one sample sequenced in a study of cytomegalovirus exposure and HLA in healthy donors. PCR amplification relied on 60 Vbeta primers (plus 13 Jbeta primers). The repertoire was sequenced with immunoSEQ multiplex PCR; TCRdb's copy has only in-frame clones and lacks some. Counted here are approximately 76,000 clones, roughly 73% occurring once; the ten biggest clones make up around 15%. The sequenced sample consisted of PBMCs. These receptors originate from a woman aged 40 to 50 in good health and CMV-seropositive.

This clone was counted only a few times. The chain has TRBV9 and TRBJ2-1; 12 bases align to TRBD2. CDR3 length equals 15 residues. Per the germline V gene, CDR1 is SGDLS and CDR2 is YYNGEE. Unmatched junction bases numbered 0, after V lost 0 bases and J lost 5 bases. The chain's CDR3 is CASSVGLAGDNEQFF. The DNA for the CDR3 is TGTGCCAGCAGCGTAGGACTAGCGGGGGACAATGAGCAGTTCTTC.

This clone showed up just a few times. This rearrangement joins TRBV18 to TRBJ1-1, with 7 bases matching TRBD1. Trimming cost V 4 bases and J 0 bases; bases outside gene matches: 2. This CDR3 has 14 amino acids. Germline lookup yields CDR1 KGHSH and CDR2 LQKENI. This CDR3 reads CASSLQGMNTEAFF. The DNA for the CDR3 is TGTGCCAGCTCACTACAGGGGATGAACACTGAAGCTTTCTTT.

The rearrangement links TRBV5-1 to TRBJ1-1; 7 positions match TRBD1. Per the germline V gene, CDR1 is SGHRS and CDR2 is YFSETQ. V lost 4 bases, J lost 4 bases, and 7 bases stayed unmatched. The CDR3 runs 14 residues. CDR3 nucleotides: TGCGCCAGCAGCGATCAGGGGGATACCACTGAAGCTTTCTTT. It yields the protein CASSDQGDTTEAFF.

The chain is built from TRBV29-1 and TRBJ2-3, with TRBD1 identical over 7 bases. This CDR3 is 12 amino acids long. CDR1 SQVTM and CDR2 ANQGSEA come from the germline V gene. V trimming: 3 bases; J trimming: 6 bases; junction bases outside the gene matches: 3. CDR3 nucleotide sequence: TGCAGCGTTGATGACAGGGCGGATACGCAGTATTTT. This translates into CSVDDRADTQYF.

This chain uses TRBV28 with TRBJ1-2, with D possibly being TRBD1 (5 bases). The CDR3 runs 13 residues. Trimming stripped 2 bases from V and 4 bases from J, with 8 bases between. Germline CDR1 MDHEN, CDR2 SYDVKM. CDR3 nucleotide sequence: TGTGCCAGCAGTTTAATGCAGGGCTATGGCTACACCTTC. Its protein is CASSLMQGYGYTF.

With respect to this clone: A read error is likely here: a far larger clone is one base away. V usage is TRBV25-1 and J usage is TRBJ1-1; perhaps TRBD1 as D (5 bases). The CDR3 extends over 13 amino acids. Looked up from germline, CDR1 is MGHDK and CDR2 is SYGVNS. CDR3 amino acids: CASSVRGITEALF. CDR3 in DNA: TGTGCCAGCAGTGTAAGGGGCATCACTGAAGCTTTGTTT. Using reference TRBV25-1 and TRBJ1-1 for the parts outside the CDR3, the full variable domain is EADIYQTPRYLVIGTGKKITLECSQTMGHDKMYWYQQDPGMELHLIHYSYGVNSTEKGDLSSESTVSRIRTEHFPLTLESARPSHTSQYLCASSVRGITEALFGQGTRLTVV.

In this sample, this clone turned up once. This chain uses TRBV27 with TRBJ1-3, with D perhaps matching TRBD1 (5 bases). The germline CDR1 and CDR2 sequences are MNHEY and SMNVEV (reference sequence). The V gene lost 5 bases and the J gene lost 4 bases, with 12 bases spanning the gap. There are 14 residues in the CDR3. The CDR3 DNA is TGTGCCAGCAGTACGGGAGGGGCAGGAAACACCATATATTTT. Its translation: CASSTGGAGNTIYF.

The gene calls are TRBV4-1 and TRBJ1-2; 8 bases match TRBD1. The J segment lost 4 bases and the V segment lost 3 bases, leaving 10 bases of the junction unmatched. From germline, CDR1 is MGHRA and CDR2 YSYEKL. CDR3 size: 16 residues. CDR3 residues: CASSQTWGQAGYGYTF. CDR3 DNA sequence: TGCGCCAGCAGCCAGACCTGGGGACAGGCGGGCTATGGCTACACCTTC.

Only a few counts were recorded for this clone. The rearrangement joins TRBV7-9 to TRBJ1-2; D ambiguous. Looked up from germline, CDR1 is SEHNR and CDR2 is FQNEAQ (reference sequence). Trimming pared 5 bases from V and 2 bases from J, leaving 18 bases between. This CDR3 is built from 16 residues. The CDR3 here is CASSRLTGSTNYGYTF. The CDR3 DNA reads TGTGCCAGCAGCCGTCTTACGGGGTCTACCAACTATGGCTACACCTTC.

The J gene is TRBJ2-1, the V gene TRBV5-6; 8 positions match TRBD2. J gave up 5 bases and V 1 base, and 5 bases lay outside the gene matches. The CDR3 loop spans 15 amino acids. The germline V gene encodes CDR1 SGHDT and CDR2 YYEEEE. As DNA, the CDR3 is TGTGCCAGCAGCTTGTTGGGGACTAGAAACAATGAGCAGTTCTTC. Amino acids: CASSLLGTRNNEQFF.

The chain uses TRBV7-2 and TRBJ2-7; D is perhaps TRBD1 (6 bases). Germline loops: CDR1 SGHTA, CDR2 FQGNSA. The germline V and J ends were trimmed by 5 bases and 4 bases, with 15 bases remaining between them. CDR3 length equals 14 residues. In DNA form, the CDR3 reads TGTGCCAGCAGCCGCGCCGGGACATCATACGAGCAGTACTTC. Its translation: CASSRAGTSYEQYF.

The V call is TRBV6-5, the J call TRBJ2-3, with 8 bases identical to TRBD2. Per the germline V gene, CDR1 is MNHEY and CDR2 is SVGAGI. V lost 2 bases and J lost 4; bases outside the gene matches: 5. CDR3 size: 15 residues. In DNA, the CDR3 is TGTGCCAGCAGTTACCGAGCGGGAGTAGCAGATACGCAGTATTTT. This gives the protein CASSYRAGVADTQYF.

In this sample, this clone turned up a few times. The chain links TRBV28 to TRBJ2-2; the D gene is possibly TRBD1 (5 bases). Germline CDR1 reads MDHEN; CDR2 reads SYDVKM. V lost 5 bases and J 4 bases, leaving 14 bases between the germline ends. The CDR3 runs to 15 residues. The CDR3 protein is CASSVDSGPTGELFF. The CDR3 coding sequence is TGTGCCAGCAGTGTCGACTCAGGGCCCACCGGGGAGCTGTTTTTT.

The rearrangement joins TRBV5-1 to TRBJ1-2, with D perhaps matching TRBD1 (5 bases). Trimming stripped 0 bases from V and 8 bases from J, with 8 bases between. The CDR3 loop spans 12 amino acids. The germline gives CDR1 SGHRS, CDR2 YFSETQ. The CDR3 sequence: CASSLEGNGYTF. In nucleotides, the CDR3 is TGCGCCAGCAGCTTGGAGGGGAACGGCTACACCTTC.